Reported below is one T cell receptor beta chain. Allocation to cohorts depended on clinical history reported by the participants. The data are from a study of blood T cell repertoires in COVID-19. Study at large: The analysed material was cDNA or gDNA that came from T cells, B-cell-depleted T cells, or PBMCs.

Assay: immunoSEQ multiplex PCR; the TCRdb copy retains only in-frame clones and omits some. The sample records approximately 250,000 clones, approximately 90% being singletons. Unmatched junction bases numbered 9, after V lost 5 bases and J lost 5 bases. The CDR3 runs to 16 residues. Germline values: CDR1 LNHDA, CDR2 SQIVND (reference sequence). This receptor was obtained from a man between 40 and 49 years old who had been exposed to COVID-19. The V and J genes are TRBV19 and TRBJ2-1; 10 bases agree with TRBD1. Sequencing input: PBMCs or T cells enriched from blood (not recorded which). The CDR3 sequence: CASSSGQGGTHNEQFF. The CDR3 DNA reads as TGTGCCAGTAGTTCCGGACAGGGGGGGACGCACAATGAGCAGTTCTTC.